This TCR beta chain was sequenced in a study of cytomegalovirus exposure and HLA in healthy donors. Of note for this clone: Its antigen is unknown.

The data were produced by immunoSEQ multiplex PCR, yet TCRdb's version contains in-frame clones alone and is incomplete. This sample has 60,000 to 65,000 clones, with 95% found just once. Overall study findings and caveats: High sensitivity and specificity were reportedly achieved when the classifier diagnosed cytomegalovirus status. Rare TCR sequences dominated, though some public TCRs recurred in many donors. According to the study, 160 or so TCR beta chains were cytomegalovirus-associated. In vitro checks showed that a few CMV-associated chains really do target CMV antigens.

Per germline, CDR1 SGDLS and CDR2 YYNGEE. J lost 4 bases, V lost 1 base, and 7 bases had no gene match. This CDR3 contains 16 residues. This TCR was sampled from a young woman in good health and CMV-seropositive. The chain links TRBV9 to TRBJ2-5; 10 positions agree with TRBD2. Material: PBMCs. The CDR3 region is CASSVLSGRAGETQYF. As DNA, the CDR3 is TGTGCCAGCAGCGTACTAAGCGGGAGGGCCGGAGAGACCCAGTACTTC.